The T cell receptor (beta chain) under discussion was sequenced for a study of CD8 T cells in ankylosing spondylitis. The study, taken as a whole, reports: A motif of several highly homologous TCR beta variants was seen as apparently characteristic of ankylosing spondylitis blood.

TCRdb independently ran MiXCR on the 5' RACE reads; one entry per CDR3 protein. Of roughly 700,000 distinct CDR3 sequences in the sample, 15% to 20% were seen once. In regard to this clonotype: Its specificity is unknown.

Germline V gives CDR1 LGHNA, CDR2 YNFKEQ. The CDR3 length is 16 residues. After removal of 1 base from V and 2 bases from J, the junction contained 4 bases not matched to a gene. Sequenced material: blood, either unsorted or a sorted T cell fraction (not recorded which). The chain uses TRBV4-2 and TRBJ2-1, with 8 bases matching TRBD2. The TCR sequence derives from a male donor with ankylosing spondylitis. CDR3 amino acids: CASSQASGGPYNEQFF. DNA for the CDR3: TGTGCCAGCAGCCAAGCGTCGGGAGGGCCCTACAATGAGCAGTTCTTC.